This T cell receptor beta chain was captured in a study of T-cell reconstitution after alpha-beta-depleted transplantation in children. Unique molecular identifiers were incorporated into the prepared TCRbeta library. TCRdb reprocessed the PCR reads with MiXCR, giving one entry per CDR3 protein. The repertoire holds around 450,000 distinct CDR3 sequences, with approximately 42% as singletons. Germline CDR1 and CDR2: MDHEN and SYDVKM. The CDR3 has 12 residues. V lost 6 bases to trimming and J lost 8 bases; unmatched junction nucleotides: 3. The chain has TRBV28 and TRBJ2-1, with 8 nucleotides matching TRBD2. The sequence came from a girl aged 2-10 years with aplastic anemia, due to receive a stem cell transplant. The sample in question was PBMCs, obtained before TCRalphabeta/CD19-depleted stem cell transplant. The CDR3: CASRLAGHEQFF. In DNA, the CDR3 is TGTGCCAGCAGATTAGCGGGACATGAGCAGTTCTTC.